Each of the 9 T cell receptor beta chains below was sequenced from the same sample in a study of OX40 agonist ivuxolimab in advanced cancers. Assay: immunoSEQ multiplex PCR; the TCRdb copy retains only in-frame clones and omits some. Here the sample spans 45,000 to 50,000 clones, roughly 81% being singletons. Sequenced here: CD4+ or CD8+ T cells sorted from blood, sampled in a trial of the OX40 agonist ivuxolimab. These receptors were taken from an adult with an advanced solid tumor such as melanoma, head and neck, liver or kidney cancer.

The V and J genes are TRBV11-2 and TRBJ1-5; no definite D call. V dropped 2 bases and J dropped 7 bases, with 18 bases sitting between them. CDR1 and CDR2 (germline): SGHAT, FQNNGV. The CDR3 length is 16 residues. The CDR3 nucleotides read TGTGCCAGCAGCTTACAACCGGCGCCTAGGGCCCAGCCCCAGCATTTT. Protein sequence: CASSLQPAPRAQPQHF.

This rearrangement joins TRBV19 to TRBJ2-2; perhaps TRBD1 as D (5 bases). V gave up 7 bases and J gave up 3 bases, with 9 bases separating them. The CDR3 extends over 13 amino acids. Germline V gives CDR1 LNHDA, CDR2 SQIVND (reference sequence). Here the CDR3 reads CASTLTDTGELFF. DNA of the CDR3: TGTGCCAGTACCCTGACAGACACCGGGGAGCTGTTTTTT.

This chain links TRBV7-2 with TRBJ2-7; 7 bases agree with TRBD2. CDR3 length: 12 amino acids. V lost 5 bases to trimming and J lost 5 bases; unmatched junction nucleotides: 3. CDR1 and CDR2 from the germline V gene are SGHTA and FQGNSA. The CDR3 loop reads CASSRDYHEQYF. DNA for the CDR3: TGTGCCAGCAGCCGGGACTATCACGAGCAGTACTTC.

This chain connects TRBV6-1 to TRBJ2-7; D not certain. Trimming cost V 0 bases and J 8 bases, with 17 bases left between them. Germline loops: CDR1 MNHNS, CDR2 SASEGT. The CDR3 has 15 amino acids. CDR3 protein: CASSEALGELAKQYF. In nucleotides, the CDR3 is TGTGCCAGCAGTGAAGCGCTCGGAGAGTTGGCCAAGCAGTACTTC.

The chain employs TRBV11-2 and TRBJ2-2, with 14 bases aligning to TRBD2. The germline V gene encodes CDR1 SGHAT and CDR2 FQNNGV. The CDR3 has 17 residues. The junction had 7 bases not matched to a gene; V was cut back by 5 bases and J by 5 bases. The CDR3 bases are TGTGCCAGCAGCCGACTAGCGGGAGGGCCCCGGACCGGGGAGCTGTTTTTT. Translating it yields CASSRLAGGPRTGELFF.

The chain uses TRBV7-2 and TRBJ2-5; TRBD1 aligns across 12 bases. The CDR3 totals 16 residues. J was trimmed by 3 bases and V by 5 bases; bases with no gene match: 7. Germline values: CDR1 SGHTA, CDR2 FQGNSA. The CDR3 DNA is TGTGCCAGCAGCACCGTGGGGACAGGGGGCGAAGAGACCCAGTACTTC. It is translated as CASSTVGTGGEETQYF.

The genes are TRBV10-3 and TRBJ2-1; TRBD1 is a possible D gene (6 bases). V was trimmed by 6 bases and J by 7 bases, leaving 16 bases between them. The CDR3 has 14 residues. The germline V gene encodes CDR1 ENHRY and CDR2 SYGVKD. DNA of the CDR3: TGTGCCATCAGGAGGGGACAAGGTTTGAATGAGCAGTTCTTC. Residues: CAIRRGQGLNEQFF.

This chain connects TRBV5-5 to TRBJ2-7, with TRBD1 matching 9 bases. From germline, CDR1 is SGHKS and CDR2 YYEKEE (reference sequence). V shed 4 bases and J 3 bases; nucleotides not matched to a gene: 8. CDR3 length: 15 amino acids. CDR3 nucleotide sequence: TGTGCCAGCAGCCCGATGACAGGGGGATACTACGAGCAGTACTTC. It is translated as CASSPMTGGYYEQYF.

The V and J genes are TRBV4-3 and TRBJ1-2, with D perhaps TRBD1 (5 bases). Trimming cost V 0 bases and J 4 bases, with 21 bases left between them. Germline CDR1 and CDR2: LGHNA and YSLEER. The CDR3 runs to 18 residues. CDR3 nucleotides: TGCGCCAGCAGCCAAGATAGCGTGACAGTAGGCATTGGCTATGGCTACACCTTC. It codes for CASSQDSVTVGIGYGYTF.